This entry is about one TCR beta chain. The specificity of this receptor is unknown. It has no much larger one-base neighbor in the sample; base qualities were not kept. From each donor, a single peripheral blood sample of about 116 mL on average was drawn into heparinised tubes. Naive, central memory, regulatory and stem cell-like memory CD4+ T cells were sorted on a BD FACSAria II using a panel including CD45RO, CCR7, CD25, CD127, CD95 and CD27. Every sorted population had a purity above 98%. PBMCs were separated immediately by Lymphoprep density gradient centrifugation and were stained directly, without being cultured. Samples were stained and sorted in pairs, with one healthy donor and one patient per experiment, so that batch effects were minimized. This entry comes from a study of beta chain features in type 1 diabetes (dated by TCRdb to about 2018). About the study as a whole: No differences in mean age, gender distribution, total cell number or subset yield were found between patients and healthy donors. A total of 85 million to 140 million sorted cells were examined across all samples, and a strong correlation was observed between cell number per subset and RNA yield. In the study, TCRB repertoires of sorted circulating CD4+ T cell subsets from recently diagnosed type 1 diabetes patients were compared with those of matched healthy donors. Regulatory and stem cell-like memory subsets were obtained from only 8 patients and about 8 healthy donors, while naive and central memory subsets were obtained from all 28 donors.

Trimming accounts for 4 bases at V and 2 bases at J, while the number of junction bases matched to no gene is 2. The CDR3 sequence holds 14 residues, the cysteine and phenylalanine included. Only CDR3 DNA is held: 42 bases, read in frame from base 1. As encoded in the germline V gene, CDR1 is SGHRS while CDR2 is YFSETQ. What the authors observed across the whole study: Sequencing cDNA rather than genomic DNA could over-represent highly expressing activated cells, although activation and CD3 levels did not differ between groups. The naive, central memory and regulatory TCRB repertoires appeared to resemble one another more closely among patients than among healthy donors. Only small numbers of individuals were included in the HLA sub-analyses, which left unresolved whether HLA type had any influence on TCRB rearrangement. PCR may preferentially amplify shorter templates, but because patient and control samples were amplified and corrected together, any resulting skew would affect both groups equally. A moderate but significant shortening of TCRB CDR3 length was observed in type 1 diabetes patients in all four CD4+ subsets. At VDJ recombination sites, patients with type 1 diabetes made fewer insertions and deleted more nucleotides, a pattern implying thymic rearrangement abnormalities.

The High Capacity cDNA Reverse Transcription Kit was used to reverse transcribe all of the isolated RNA, meaning that expressed TCRB transcripts were what got sequenced. Deep immunoSEQ sequencing was applied to naive, central memory and regulatory T cell samples, giving an average of about 3.7 million total reads per sample. After sorted cells were lysed in RLT buffer, RNA was extracted with DNase-treated RNeasy Micro or Mini kits, with the choice depending on cell number. To prevent cross-contamination, every cell subset was processed on its own, while patient and healthy donor samples were processed together. Using the immunoSEQ multiplex PCR, TCRB sequences were amplified from cDNA into 87-bp fragments spanning the CDR3 region. Sequencing of the amplicons was performed on the Illumina HiSeq platform. Per the original workflow: PCR bias was computationally corrected using synthetic template baselines, reads within Hamming distance 2 were collapsed, and singletons that could not be merged were discarded. Reads were aligned against IMGT so that V, D and J genes, CDR3 length and insertions or deletions at six rearrangement sites could be assigned. Within each subset, clonotype counts were normalized to sorted cell number, and only after that were true diversity and Gini coefficients computed with the tcR R package. Repertoire sharing was quantified using the overlap coefficient calculated on TCRB nucleotide sequences. As a proxy for the pre-selection repertoire, out-of-frame TCRB sequences from naive cells were analyzed. TCRdb carries this immuneACCESS record with in-frame sequences only. Its versions omit some clonotypes, under half of them owing to an unresolved V gene in the studies checked, with the rest unexplained. That table gives V, J and clone size, and the DNA gave D and trimming. The sample table shows some 170,000 clones, and around 63% are seen once. The top ten hold around 0.096% of the sample.

This receptor was taken from a man under 40 with type 1 diabetes. The V and J genes are TRBV5-1 and TRBJ2-5, with 10 bases matching TRBD1. The specimen was naive CD4+ T cells from blood. This sample's cell subset or site label indicates: true naive CD4+ T cells. At the DNA level, the sequence is TGCGCCAGCAGCAAGGGACAGGGGCAAGAGACCCAGTACTTC. Translated, this is CASSKGQGQETQYF. The entire variable domain, with the stretches around the CDR3 drawn from the reference TRBV5-1 and TRBJ2-5 proteins, is KAGVTQTPRYLIKTRGQQVTLSCSPISGHRSVSWYQQTPGQGLQFLFEYFSETQRNKGNFPGRFSGRQFSNSRSEMNVSTLELGDSALYLCASSKGQGQETQYFGPGTRLLVL.